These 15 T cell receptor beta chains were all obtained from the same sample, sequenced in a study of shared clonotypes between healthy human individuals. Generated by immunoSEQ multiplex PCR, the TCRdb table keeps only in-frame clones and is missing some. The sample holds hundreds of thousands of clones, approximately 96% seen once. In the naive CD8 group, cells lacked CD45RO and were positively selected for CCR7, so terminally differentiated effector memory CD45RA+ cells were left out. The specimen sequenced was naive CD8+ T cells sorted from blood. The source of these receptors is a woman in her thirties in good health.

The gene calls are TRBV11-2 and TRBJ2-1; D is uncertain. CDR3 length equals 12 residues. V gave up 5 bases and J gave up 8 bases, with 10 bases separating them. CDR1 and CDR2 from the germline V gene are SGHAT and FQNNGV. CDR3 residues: CASSPGRDEQFF. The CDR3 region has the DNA TGTGCCAGCAGCCCCGGTCGGGATGAGCAGTTCTTC.

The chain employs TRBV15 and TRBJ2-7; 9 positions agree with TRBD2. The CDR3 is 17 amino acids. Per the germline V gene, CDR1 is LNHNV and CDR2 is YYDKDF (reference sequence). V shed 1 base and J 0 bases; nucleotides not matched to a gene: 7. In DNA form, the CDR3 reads TGTGCCACCAGCAGAGCCCGGCGGGAGGGATCCTCCTACGAGCAGTACTTC. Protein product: CATSRARREGSSYEQYF.

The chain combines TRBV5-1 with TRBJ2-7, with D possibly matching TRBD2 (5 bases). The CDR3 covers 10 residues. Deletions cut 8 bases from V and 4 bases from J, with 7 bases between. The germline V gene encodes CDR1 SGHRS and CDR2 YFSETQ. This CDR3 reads CARRVYEQYF. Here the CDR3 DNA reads TGCGCCAGGAGGGTGTACGAGCAGTACTTC.

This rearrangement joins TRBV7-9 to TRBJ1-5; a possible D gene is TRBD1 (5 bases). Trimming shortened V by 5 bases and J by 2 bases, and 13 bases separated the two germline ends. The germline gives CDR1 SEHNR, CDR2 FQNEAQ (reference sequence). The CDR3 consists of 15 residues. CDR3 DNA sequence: TGTGCCAGCAGCGCCCAGGGATTCGGCAATCAGCCCCAGCATTTT. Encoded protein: CASSAQGFGNQPQHF.

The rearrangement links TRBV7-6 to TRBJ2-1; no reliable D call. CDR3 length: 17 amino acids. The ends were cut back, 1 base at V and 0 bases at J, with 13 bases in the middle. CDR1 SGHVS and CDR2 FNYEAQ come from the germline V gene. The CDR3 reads CASSLESGASSYNEQFF. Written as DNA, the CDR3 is TGTGCCAGCAGCTTAGAGTCGGGCGCTAGCTCCTACAATGAGCAGTTCTTC.

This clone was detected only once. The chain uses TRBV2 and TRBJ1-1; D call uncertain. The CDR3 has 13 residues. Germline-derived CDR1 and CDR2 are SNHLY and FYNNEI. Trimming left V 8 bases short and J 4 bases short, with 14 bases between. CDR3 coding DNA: TGTGCCAGCCGCCAACTCACGGGCACTGAAGCTTTCTTT. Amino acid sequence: CASRQLTGTEAFF.

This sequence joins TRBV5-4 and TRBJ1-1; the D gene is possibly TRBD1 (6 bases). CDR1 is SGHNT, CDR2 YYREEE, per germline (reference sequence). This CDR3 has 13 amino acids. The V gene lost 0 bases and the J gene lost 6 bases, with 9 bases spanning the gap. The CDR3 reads CASSLVRGSEAFF. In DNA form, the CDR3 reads TGTGCCAGCAGCTTGGTCAGGGGCTCTGAAGCTTTCTTT.

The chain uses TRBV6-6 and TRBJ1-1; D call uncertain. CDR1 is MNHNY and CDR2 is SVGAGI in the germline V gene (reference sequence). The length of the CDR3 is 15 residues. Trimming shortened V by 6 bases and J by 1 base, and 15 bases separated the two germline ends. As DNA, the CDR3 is TGTGCCAGCAGACCCCGACTTCCAGCGAACACTGAAGCTTTCTTT. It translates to CASRPRLPANTEAFF.

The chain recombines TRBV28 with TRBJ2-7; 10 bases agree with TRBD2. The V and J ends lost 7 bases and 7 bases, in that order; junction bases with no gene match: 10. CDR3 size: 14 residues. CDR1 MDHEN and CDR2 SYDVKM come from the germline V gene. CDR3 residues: CASNKAGGPGEQYF. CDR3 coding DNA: TGTGCCAGCAATAAAGCGGGAGGGCCTGGGGAGCAGTACTTC. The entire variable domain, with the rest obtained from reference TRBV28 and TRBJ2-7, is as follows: DVKVTQSSRYLVKRTGEKVFLECVQDMDHENMFWYRQDPGLGLRLIYFSYDVKMKEKGDIPEGYSVSREKKERFSLILESASTNQTSMYLCASNKAGGPGEQYFGPGTRLTVT.

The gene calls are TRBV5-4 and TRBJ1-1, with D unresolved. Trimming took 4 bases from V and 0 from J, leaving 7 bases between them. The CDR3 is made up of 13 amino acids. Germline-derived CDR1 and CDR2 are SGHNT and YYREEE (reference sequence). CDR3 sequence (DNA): TGTGCCAGCAGCCCGGGAGTGAACACTGAAGCTTTCTTT. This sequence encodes CASSPGVNTEAFF.

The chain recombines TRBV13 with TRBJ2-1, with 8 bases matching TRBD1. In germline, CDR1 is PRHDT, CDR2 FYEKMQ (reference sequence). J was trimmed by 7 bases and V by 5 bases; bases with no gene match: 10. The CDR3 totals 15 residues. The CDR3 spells CASSGLDRDGNEQFF. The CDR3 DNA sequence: TGTGCCAGCAGCGGTTTGGACAGGGATGGGAATGAGCAGTTCTTC.

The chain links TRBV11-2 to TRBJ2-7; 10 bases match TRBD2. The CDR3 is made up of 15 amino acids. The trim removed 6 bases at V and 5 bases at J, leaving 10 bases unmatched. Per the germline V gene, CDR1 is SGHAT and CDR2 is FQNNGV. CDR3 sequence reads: CASSLRAGGPNEQYF. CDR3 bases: TGTGCCAGCAGTCTAAGAGCGGGAGGGCCCAACGAGCAGTACTTC.

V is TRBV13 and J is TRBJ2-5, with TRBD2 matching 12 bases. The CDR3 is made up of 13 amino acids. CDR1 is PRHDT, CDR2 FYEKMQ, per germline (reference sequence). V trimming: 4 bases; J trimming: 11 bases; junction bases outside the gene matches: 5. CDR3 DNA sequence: TGTGCCAGCAGCTCCCAGACTAGCGGGAGTCAGTACTTC. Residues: CASSSQTSGSQYF.

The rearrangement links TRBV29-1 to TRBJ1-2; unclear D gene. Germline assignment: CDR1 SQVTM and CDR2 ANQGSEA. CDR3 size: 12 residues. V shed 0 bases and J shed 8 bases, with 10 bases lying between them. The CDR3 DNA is TGCAGCGTTGAAGATCTCCCGGGCGGCTACACCTTC. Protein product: CSVEDLPGGYTF.

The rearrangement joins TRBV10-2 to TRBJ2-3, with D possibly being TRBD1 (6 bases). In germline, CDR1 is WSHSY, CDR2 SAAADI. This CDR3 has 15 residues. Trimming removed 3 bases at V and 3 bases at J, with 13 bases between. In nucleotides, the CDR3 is TGCGCCAGCAGTGAAGGGACACTGCGGACAGATACGCAGTATTTT. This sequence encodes CASSEGTLRTDTQYF.